The source of this TCR beta chain is a study of T cell responses to AZD1222 COVID-19 vaccine. Overall study results and limits: Vaccine-associated CD4 TCRs spanned spike, dominant at 160-218 and 743-854. White British ancestry dominated among donors, who included more females, and clonal diversity was possibly underestimated.

Germline trimming cut 1 base from V and 2 bases from J; bases unmatched to any gene: 12. The length of the CDR3 is 18 residues. Germline V gene lookup returns CDR1 MGHRA and CDR2 YSYEKL. This clone was picked up one time. What it binds is not known. Sequenced by immunoSEQ multiplex PCR; TCRdb stores in-frame clones only, minus some. Of 110,000 to 150,000 clones in the sample, over 75% were seen once. V is TRBV4-1 and J is TRBJ1-2, with 8 bases fitting TRBD1. The specimen was peripheral blood, collected on day 0 of AZD1222 vaccination. This sequence originates from an adult in good health. The CDR3 region is CASSQGRQGPRQNYGYTF. For the CDR3, the DNA is TGCGCCAGCAGCCAAGGGCGACAGGGGCCCCGACAGAACTATGGCTACACCTTC.